The 26 T cell receptor beta chains below were found in one sample sequenced in a study of identical twins' blood T cells. TCRdb re-derived calls from the 5' RACE reads in MiXCR, one entry per CDR3 protein. Among 350,000 to 400,000 distinct CDR3 sequences listed, roughly 31% were seen once. The specimen sequenced was PBMCs. The source is a woman aged 18-55 years in good health.

This clonotype was detected only a few times. The chain combines TRBV15 with TRBJ2-5; no definite D call. Germline loops: CDR1 LNHNV, CDR2 YYDKDF (reference sequence). Trimming took 3 bases from V and 4 from J, leaving 6 bases between them. The CDR3 extends over 12 amino acids. The DNA for the CDR3 is TGTGCCACCAGCAGTAGAGTAGAGACCCAGTACTTC. This codes for CATSSRVETQYF.

The chain joins TRBV3-1 to TRBJ1-2; 10 nucleotides align to TRBD1. Germline CDR1 is LGHDT and CDR2 is YNNKEL (reference sequence). Trimming at V came to 4 bases and at J to 1 base, leaving 3 bases not matched to a gene. CDR3 size: 15 residues. The CDR3 sequence is CASSRDRGFNYGYTF. For the CDR3, the DNA is TGTGCCAGCAGCCGGGACAGGGGCTTTAACTATGGCTACACCTTC. The full variable domain, with the rest looked up from reference TRBV3-1 and TRBJ1-2, is DTAVSQTPKYLVTQMGNDKSIKCEQNLGHDTMYWYKQDSKKFLKIMFSYNNKELIINETVPNRFSPKSPDKAHLNLHINSLELGDSAVYFCASSRDRGFNYGYTFGSGTRLTVV.

Concerning this clonotype itself: The junction does not match germline at one end; this may be a read error. The rearrangement joins TRBV20-1 to TRBJ2-7; no definite D call. CDR1 is DFQATT, CDR2 SNEGSKA, per germline (reference sequence). The CDR3 loop spans 12 amino acids. CDR3 bases: TGCAGTGCTAGCGGTGAATATTACGGGCAGTACTTC. It translates to CSASGEYYGQYF.

The chain links TRBV10-3 to TRBJ2-3; 10 bases line up with TRBD2. CDR1 and CDR2 (germline): ENHRY, SYGVKD. The ends lost 0 bases at V and 7 bases at J; junction bases unmatched: 7. This CDR3 has 16 residues. The CDR3 DNA reads TGTGCCATCAGTGAGTCGGCTCTAGCGGGAGTGAATACGCAGTATTTT. It is translated as CAISESALAGVNTQYF.

The chain joins TRBV20-1 to TRBJ2-1, with D possibly matching TRBD1 (6 bases). CDR3 length: 12 residues. The germline V gene has CDR1 DFQATT and CDR2 SNEGSKA (reference sequence). Trimming cost V 6 bases and J 9 bases, with 15 bases left between them. CDR3 region: CSAKASGAEQFF. The CDR3 DNA sequence: TGCAGTGCCAAAGCGTCAGGGGCTGAGCAGTTCTTC.

This clonotype was counted a few times. This chain uses TRBV7-2 with TRBJ2-7; a weak D match, TRBD2 (5 bases). Germline loops: CDR1 SGHTA, CDR2 FQGNSA. This CDR3 has 14 amino acids. Trimming cost V 1 base and J 4 bases, with 11 bases left between them. CDR3 loop: CASSLEFTSYEQYF. The CDR3 nucleotides read TGTGCCAGCAGCTTAGAATTTACTAGTTACGAGCAGTACTTC.

The chain joins TRBV29-1 to TRBJ2-2; 7 bases match TRBD2. This CDR3 spans 12 amino acids. The J segment lost 4 bases and the V segment lost 4 bases, leaving 0 bases of the junction unmatched. Germline CDR1 and CDR2: SQVTM and ANQGSEA. The CDR3 region is CSVAGGTGELFF. Here the CDR3 DNA reads TGCAGCGTTGCGGGAGGCACCGGGGAGCTGTTTTTT.

Comment on this clonotype: This may stem from a read error, because a much larger clone lies one nucleotide away. The chain joins TRBV29-1 to TRBJ1-3; D call uncertain. In germline, CDR1 is SQVTM, CDR2 ANQGSEA. The CDR3 length is 11 residues. The CDR3 DNA reads TGCAACGTTGAAAAAGGAAACACCATATATTTT. This translates into CNVEKGNTIYF.

The chain recombines TRBV20-1 with TRBJ1-1; maybe TRBD1 (5 bases). V was pared by 3 bases and J by 0 bases, with 14 bases between. Germline V gene sequence: CDR1 DFQATT, CDR2 SNEGSKA (reference sequence). The CDR3 spans 15 residues. Written as DNA, the CDR3 is TGCAGTGCTAGGGGACTTCTGAGGATGAACACTGAAGCTTTCTTT. Protein: CSARGLLRMNTEAFF.

The genes are TRBV19 and TRBJ1-5; TRBD1 aligns across 7 bases. Unmatched junction bases numbered 7, after V lost 1 base and J lost 4 bases. Germline V gene data show CDR1 as LNHDA and CDR2 as SQIVND (reference sequence). The CDR3 runs to 16 residues. CDR3 DNA: TGTGCCAGTAGTATAGGTCGACAGGGTTGGAATCAGCCCCAGCATTTT. This codes for CASSIGRQGWNQPQHF.

This clonotype was recorded at least ten times. The chain is built from TRBV10-2 and TRBJ2-1; 7 nucleotides line up with TRBD2. The J segment lost 0 bases and the V segment lost 8 bases, leaving 1 base of the junction unmatched. Germline V gives CDR1 WSHSY, CDR2 SAAADI. This CDR3 comprises 13 residues. CDR3 residues: CASRTSSYNEQFF. CDR3 bases: TGCGCCAGCCGGACTAGCTCCTACAATGAGCAGTTCTTC.

This clonotype has just a few counts. This chain links TRBV27 with TRBJ1-5, with no clear D. V lost 8 bases, J lost 6 bases, and 8 bases lay in between. This CDR3 has 11 residues. Per germline, CDR1 MNHEY and CDR2 SMNVEV (reference sequence). CDR3 nucleotides: TGTGCCAGCGGAGAGGTTCAGCCCCAGCATTTT. Its translation is CASGEVQPQHF.

With respect to this clonotype: At one end the junction does not follow the germline gene, possibly because of a read error. This chain joins TRBV10-2 and TRBJ1-5; D remains ambiguous. Germline assignment: CDR1 WSHSY and CDR2 SAAADI. The CDR3 covers 16 residues. CDR3 sequence reads: CASSLSGPNGNQPLHF. The DNA for the CDR3 is TGCGCCAGCAGCCTTTCCGGGCCAAACGGCAATCAGCCCCTGCATTTT.

V is TRBV11-2 and J is TRBJ2-7; D remains ambiguous. V lost 6 bases to trimming and J lost 6 bases, with 9 bases between them. The CDR3 is 11 residues long. Germline CDR1 reads SGHAT; CDR2 reads FQNNGV. The CDR3, as DNA: TGTGCCAGCAGTCCAATGGGCGAGCAGTACTTC. Encoded protein: CASSPMGEQYF. Full variable domain (rest looked up from reference TRBV11-2 and TRBJ2-7): EAGVAQSPRYKIIEKRQSVAFWCNPISGHATLYWYQQILGQGPKLLIQFQNNGVVDDSQLPKDRFSAERLKGVDSTLKIQPAKLEDSAVYLCASSPMGEQYFGPGTRLTVT.

The genes are TRBV7-2 and TRBJ2-1; D is unclear. Trimming took off 2 bases at V and 9 bases at J, with 8 bases between the two ends. The CDR3 sequence is 12 residues long. CDR1 is SGHTA and CDR2 is FQGNSA in the germline V gene. CDR3 amino acids: CASSLRLSEQFF. The CDR3 DNA sequence: TGTGCCAGCAGCTTACGGTTGAGTGAGCAGTTCTTC.

Ten or more counts support this clonotype. The chain couples TRBV29-1 to TRBJ2-1; D unclear. V shed 3 bases and J shed 7 bases, with 7 bases lying between them. The CDR3 loop spans 11 amino acids. Looked up from germline, CDR1 is SQVTM and CDR2 is ANQGSEA. CDR3 protein: CSVDLGNEQFF. Here the CDR3 DNA reads TGCAGCGTTGACCTAGGAAATGAGCAGTTCTTC.

This clonotype showed up just a few times. V gene TRBV7-9 combines with J gene TRBJ1-1; weak D call: TRBD1 (5 bases). Trimming removed 5 bases at V and 0 bases at J, with 10 bases between. The CDR3 loop spans 14 amino acids. Germline V gene sequence: CDR1 SEHNR, CDR2 FQNEAQ (reference sequence). The DNA of the CDR3 is TGTGCCAGCAGCCCGACAGTTATGAACACTGAAGCTTTCTTT. It codes for CASSPTVMNTEAFF.

This clonotype was seen more than once but under ten times. The chain joins TRBV7-2 to TRBJ2-3; D unresolved. This CDR3 is built from 15 residues. V was cut by 1 base and J by 5 bases, with 13 bases left in between. The V gene's germline CDR1 is SGHTA and CDR2 FQGNSA. The CDR3 is CASSLDGAVRDTQYF. CDR3 sequence (DNA): TGTGCCAGCAGCTTAGATGGCGCGGTAAGAGATACGCAGTATTTT. The whole variable domain, remainder taken from reference TRBV7-2 and TRBJ2-3, is GAGVSQSPSNKVTEKGKDVELRCDPISGHTALYWYRQSLGQGLEFLIYFQGNSAPDKSGLPSDRFSAERTGGSVSTLTIQRTQQEDSAVYLCASSLDGAVRDTQYFGPGTRLTVL.

This clonotype occurred a few times. This chain connects TRBV9 to TRBJ1-1; 7 positions match TRBD1. This CDR3 comprises 14 residues. Trimming took 4 bases from V and 1 from J; bases not matched to a gene: 4. Germline CDR1 SGDLS, CDR2 YYNGEE. The CDR3 loop reads CASSRRDRNTEAFF. The CDR3 DNA follows: TGTGCCAGCAGCCGTCGGGACAGGAACACTGAAGCTTTCTTT.

In this sample, this clonotype turned up a few times. The chain joins TRBV5-5 to TRBJ1-2, with D perhaps matching TRBD1 (5 bases). The V and J ends lost 4 bases and 8 bases respectively, with 9 bases between them. The CDR3 consists of 11 residues. Germline V gives CDR1 SGHKS, CDR2 YYEKEE (reference sequence). For the CDR3, the DNA is TGTGCCAGCAGCAGAGAGGGGGGCTACACCTTC. Amino acids: CASSREGGYTF.

The J gene is TRBJ1-3, the V gene TRBV20-1; no firm D call. The germline gives CDR1 DFQATT, CDR2 SNEGSKA (reference sequence). Trimming removed 6 bases at V and 0 bases at J, with 12 bases between. The CDR3 spans 14 residues. The CDR3 here is CSAVKSTSGNTIYF. The CDR3 coding sequence is TGCAGTGCGGTCAAATCCACCTCTGGAAACACCATATATTTT.

This clonotype was observed a few times. The chain is built from TRBV5-1 and TRBJ1-4; D gene unclear. V was clipped by 0 bases and J by 8 bases, with 14 bases between them. Germline V gene sequence: CDR1 SGHRS, CDR2 YFSETQ. The CDR3 spans 15 residues. The CDR3 here is CASSLGGPNVEKLFF. The CDR3 DNA is TGCGCCAGCAGCTTGGGAGGGCCAAATGTCGAAAAACTGTTTTTT.

This clonotype was seen ten or more times. The chain employs TRBV6-5 and TRBJ1-2; D is unresolved. The CDR3 extends over 12 amino acids. Trimming took off 5 bases at V and 6 bases at J, with 10 bases between the two ends. Looked up from germline, CDR1 is MNHEY and CDR2 is SVGAGI. The CDR3 DNA reads as TGTGCCAGCAGTCCCCCAGGTGATGGCTACACCTTC. Its protein product is CASSPPGDGYTF.

This clonotype has only a few counts. This rearrangement joins TRBV29-1 to TRBJ1-2; D is ambiguous. The CDR3 extends over 12 amino acids. Trimming pared 3 bases from V and 4 bases from J, leaving 9 bases between. Germline V gene data show CDR1 as SQVTM and CDR2 as ANQGSEA. CDR3 sequence (DNA): TGCAGCGTTGAGAGGGAGTCCTATGGCTACACCTTC. Its protein product is CSVERESYGYTF.

This clonotype turned up a few times. The chain has TRBV29-1 and TRBJ2-2; tentatively, D is TRBD1 (5 bases). Looked up from germline, CDR1 is SQVTM and CDR2 is ANQGSEA. This CDR3 is built from 13 residues. V was cut by 2 bases and J by 5 bases, with 9 bases left in between. The CDR3 reads CSVEQGWTGELFF. The CDR3 bases are TGCAGCGTTGAACAGGGATGGACCGGGGAGCTGTTTTTT.

CDR3 sequence reads: CASAWFGANVLTF. CDR3 nucleotides: TGTGCCAGTGCATGGTTTGGGGCCAACGTCCTGACTTTC. V usage is TRBV19 and J usage is TRBJ2-6; D unresolved. The CDR3 extends over 13 amino acids. Germline V gene data show CDR1 as LNHDA and CDR2 as SQIVND (reference sequence). The V end was cut by 8 bases, the J end by 3 bases, with 8 bases between.